The source of this T cell receptor (beta chain) is a study of T cell responses to AZD1222 COVID-19 vaccine. Study at large: Pooled in the analysis were second doses at about 4 or about 12 weeks. Findings and limits, study-wide: The study found vaccine-associated CD4 TCRs spanning spike, dominant at 160-218 and 743-854.

The CDR3 loop spans 17 amino acids. Trimming removed 5 bases from V and 8 bases from J; junction bases left unmatched: 20. Germline-derived CDR1 and CDR2 are MNHEY and SMNVEV (reference sequence). As to this clone: The antigen remains unidentified.

TCRdb's copy holds only in-frame clones and misses some; the assay was immunoSEQ multiplex PCR. The sample records about 190,000 clones, over 80% being singletons. This receptor was obtained from an adult in good health. The V call is TRBV27, the J call TRBJ1-2, with 7 bases identical to TRBD1. Material: peripheral blood, obtained on day 0 of AZD1222 vaccination. The CDR3: CASSKNRDSSMAGGYTF. CDR3 DNA: TGTGCCAGCAGTAAGAACCGGGACAGCTCAATGGCGGGGGGCTACACCTTC.